This TCR beta chain is from a study of T cell responses to AZD1222 COVID-19 vaccine. For the study at large: Researchers grouped second doses given at about 4 or about 12 weeks into one pool.

Sequencing was performed with immunoSEQ multiplex PCR; in TCRdb, only in-frame clones are kept and a portion is missing. This sample has over 50,000 clones, with less than 90% found just once. Comments on this clone: The antigen is undetermined.

General study points: Along spike, vaccine-associated CD4 TCRs were found throughout, with dominance at 160-218 and 743-854.

The TCR originated in an adult in good health. Source: peripheral blood, taken on day 0 of AZD1222 vaccination.

This CDR3 is CASSERRLVLQETQYF. In nucleotides, the CDR3 is TGTGCCAGCAGCGAAAGAAGACTAGTCCTCCAAGAGACCCAGTACTTC. The rearrangement joins TRBV5-6 to TRBJ2-5; a weak D match, TRBD2 (6 bases). The CDR3 loop spans 16 amino acids. V was shortened by 4 bases and J by 1 base, with 17 bases between the two germline ends. CDR1 and CDR2 from the germline V gene are SGHDT and YYEEEE.